The next 28 T cell receptor beta chains were all read from a single sample in a study of shared clonotypes between healthy human individuals. Assay used: immunoSEQ multiplex PCR; TCRdb lists only in-frame clones, some missing. The sample consists of nearly 750,000 clones, over 60% of them appearing once. The sample was memory CD4+ T cells sorted from blood. Described subset: CD45RA-negative fraction. These receptor sequences come from a woman aged 25 to 39 in good health.

The chain is built from TRBV9 and TRBJ2-5; TRBD2 matches 7 bases. Germline V CDR1 and CDR2: SGDLS, YYNGEE. Losses at the gene ends were 3 bases for V and 4 bases for J; bases not matched to a gene: 3. The CDR3 has 13 residues. For the CDR3, the DNA is TGTGCCAGCAGCGGTACGGGAGGAGAGACCCAGTACTTC. It encodes CASSGTGGETQYF.

V gene TRBV4-2 combines with J gene TRBJ1-4; D gene ambiguous. Germline V gene sequence: CDR1 LGHNA, CDR2 YNFKEQ. Trimming pared 2 bases from V and 0 bases from J, leaving 10 bases between. This CDR3 has 16 amino acids. The CDR3 coding sequence is TGTGCCAGCAGCCAACAACGACTAGCAACTAATGAAAAACTGTTTTTT. Its protein is CASSQQRLATNEKLFF.

CDR3 nucleotides: TGTGCCAGCAGTAATGGGGAACTCTACGAGCAGTACTTC. It codes for CASSNGELYEQYF. The chain carries TRBV2 and TRBJ2-7; no clear D. CDR1 and CDR2 from the germline V gene are SNHLY and FYNNEI. V dropped 5 bases and J dropped 3 bases, with 11 bases sitting between them. The CDR3 consists of 13 residues.

Only a few counts were recorded for this clone. The V call is TRBV2, the J call TRBJ2-7; possibly TRBD1 for D (5 bases). V shed 9 bases and J shed 3 bases, with 15 bases lying between them. This CDR3 contains 13 residues. In germline, CDR1 is SNHLY, CDR2 FYNNEI. The CDR3 is CASAGDRHYEQYF. The CDR3 nucleotides are TGTGCCAGTGCCGGAGACAGACACTACGAGCAGTACTTC.

This rearrangement joins TRBV6-1 to TRBJ2-1, with TRBD1 identical over 9 bases. Unmatched junction bases numbered 11, after V lost 11 bases and J lost 3 bases. Germline V gives CDR1 MNHNS, CDR2 SASEGT. The CDR3 consists of 15 residues. The CDR3 protein is CAVQGAGAGYNEQFF. Written as DNA, the CDR3 is TGTGCCGTACAGGGGGCGGGAGCGGGCTACAATGAGCAGTTCTTC.

This clone occurred once. The chain uses TRBV10-3 and TRBJ2-3, with no clear D. Trimming stripped 4 bases from V and 0 bases from J, with 14 bases between. Germline V gene sequence: CDR1 ENHRY, CDR2 SYGVKD. There are 16 residues in the CDR3. CDR3 bases: TGTGCCATCAGTGGAAGTAAGGGTCCCAGCACAGATACGCAGTATTTT. It yields the protein CAISGSKGPSTDTQYF.

The J gene is TRBJ1-1, the V gene TRBV19; no firm D call. Germline-derived CDR1 and CDR2 are LNHDA and SQIVND (reference sequence). The V end lost 4 bases, the J end lost 4 bases, and 16 bases lay between the germline ends. The CDR3 runs to 15 residues. The CDR3 here is CASSTPHRQRTEAFF. The CDR3 bases are TGTGCCAGTAGTACTCCCCACCGCCAGCGCACTGAAGCTTTCTTT.

This chain uses TRBV28 with TRBJ1-3, with D possibly TRBD1 on 5 matching bases. The V and J ends lost 6 bases and 0 bases respectively, with 15 bases between them. This CDR3 is 16 amino acids long. Germline V lookup: CDR1 MDHEN, CDR2 SYDVKM. CDR3 DNA sequence: TGTGCCAGCAGCCAGGGTGGTGCGCTCTCTGGAAACACCATATATTTT. Protein product: CASSQGGALSGNTIYF.

The chain links TRBV11-2 to TRBJ2-6; TRBD2 aligns across 8 bases. There are 17 residues in the CDR3. Germline values: CDR1 SGHAT, CDR2 FQNNGV. Trimming removed 5 bases from V and 0 bases from J; junction bases left unmatched: 6. CDR3 in amino acids: CASSRSGIDSGANVLTF. CDR3 DNA sequence: TGTGCCAGCAGCCGTAGCGGGATTGACTCTGGGGCCAACGTCCTGACTTTC. Based on the CDR3 plus reference TRBV11-2 and TRBJ2-6, the full variable domain is EAGVAQSPRYKIIEKRQSVAFWCNPISGHATLYWYQQILGQGPKLLIQFQNNGVVDDSQLPKDRFSAERLKGVDSTLKIQPAKLEDSAVYLCASSRSGIDSGANVLTFGAGSRLTVL.

This clone showed up just once. V and J are TRBV5-1 and TRBJ1-3; D unresolved. The ends were cut back, 0 bases at V and 0 bases at J, with 10 bases in the middle. The germline gives CDR1 SGHRS, CDR2 YFSETQ. The CDR3 has 16 residues. CDR3 DNA: TGCGCCAGCAGCTTGGGTGGGGTCGCCTCTGGAAACACCATATATTTT. This translates into CASSLGGVASGNTIYF.

The chain has TRBV11-2 and TRBJ1-1; a possible D gene is TRBD1 (6 bases). V shed 4 bases and J shed 4 bases, with 19 bases lying between them. The CDR3 is made up of 16 amino acids. CDR1 and CDR2 from the germline V gene are SGHAT and FQNNGV. The CDR3, as DNA: TGTGCCAGCAGCTCCCAGTTATCGGGAGGGGGCACTGAAGCTTTCTTT. Protein: CASSSQLSGGGTEAFF.

The chain uses TRBV25-1 and TRBJ2-3; no clear D. The V and J ends lost 7 bases and 0 bases respectively, with 8 bases between them. Germline values: CDR1 MGHDK, CDR2 SYGVNS. This CDR3 region has 13 residues. CDR3 bases: TGTGCCAGCACCAGGTTAAGCACAGATACGCAGTATTTT. Translated, it gives CASTRLSTDTQYF.

J is TRBJ2-1 and V is TRBV7-2, with 9 bases matching TRBD2. Germline loops: CDR1 SGHTA, CDR2 FQGNSA. V lost 4 bases to trimming and J lost 4 bases; unmatched junction nucleotides: 8. There are 16 residues in the CDR3. This chain's CDR3 is CASSSQGLAPYNEQFF. In DNA, the CDR3 is TGTGCCAGCAGCTCCCAGGGACTAGCCCCTTACAATGAGCAGTTCTTC.

This sequence joins TRBV21-1 and TRBJ2-5; TRBD2 was called by the table and not checked on the DNA. TRBV21-1 is recorded as a pseudogene. The CDR3 runs 19 residues. CDR3 sequence (DNA): TGTGCCAGCAGCAAAACAAGTGGACAAACGACTAGTGAGGGGGAGACCCAGTACTTC. Its translation: CASSKTSGQTTSEGETQYF.

This sequence joins TRBV6-5 and TRBJ2-1; weak D call: TRBD1 (5 bases). Germline CDR1 is MNHEY and CDR2 is SVGAGI. This CDR3 comprises 14 residues. Trimming cost V 7 bases and J 5 bases, with 15 bases left between them. CDR3 sequence: CASTRQSAHNEQFF. CDR3 DNA: TGTGCCAGCACTCGACAGTCCGCCCACAATGAGCAGTTCTTC.

V is TRBV12-5 and J is TRBJ2-2, with D maybe TRBD1 (6 bases). The V end lost 2 bases, the J end lost 0 bases, and 13 bases lay between the germline ends. Germline-derived CDR1 and CDR2 are LGHNT and FRNRAP. This CDR3 contains 17 residues. This CDR3 is CASGLTGIGANTGELFF. Written as DNA, the CDR3 is TGTGCTAGTGGTTTGACAGGGATTGGAGCGAACACCGGGGAGCTGTTTTTT.

The chain employs TRBV7-5 and TRBJ1-4; the DNA was not used to check the table's D call, TRBD1. TRBV7-5 is described as a pseudogene. The CDR3 length is 12 residues. The CDR3 loop is CVKDVGDEKLFF. The CDR3 nucleotides are TGTGTCAAAGACGTAGGGGATGAAAAACTGTTTTTT.

The chain recombines TRBV7-9 with TRBJ1-3; no firm D call. The CDR3 sequence is 13 residues long. The germline V gene has CDR1 SEHNR and CDR2 FQNEAQ (reference sequence). Trimming pared 0 bases from V and 5 bases from J, leaving 5 bases between. In DNA, the CDR3 is TGTGCCAGCAGCTTAGCGCTACGAAACACCATATATTTT. This sequence encodes CASSLALRNTIYF. Supplemented by reference TRBV7-9 and TRBJ1-3, the full variable domain reads DTGVSQNPRHKITKRGQNVTFRCDPISEHNRLYWYRQTLGQGPEFLTYFQNEAQLEKSRLLSDRFSAERPKGSFSTLEIQRTEQGDSAMYLCASSLALRNTIYFGEGSWLTVV.

Turning to this clone: The junction differs from germline at one of its ends, possibly a read error. The V and J genes are TRBV2 and TRBJ2-4; 9 nucleotides agree with TRBD1. Germline values: CDR1 SNHLY, CDR2 FYNNEI. This CDR3 is built from 15 residues. In DNA, the CDR3 is TGTGCCAGCTGTGAACAGGGGGCTTCCAAAAACATTCAGTACTTC. Translation: CASCEQGASKNIQYF.

The chain employs TRBV5-5 and TRBJ2-7, with 7 bases that match TRBD2. Germline assignment: CDR1 SGHKS and CDR2 YYEKEE (reference sequence). The trim removed 2 bases at V and 5 bases at J, leaving 13 bases unmatched. CDR3 length: 16 residues. In DNA form, the CDR3 reads TGTGCCAGCAGCTTCATCCCGGAGGGAGGGTCCCACGAGCAGTACTTC. It codes for CASSFIPEGGSHEQYF.

V gene TRBV7-7 combines with J gene TRBJ2-3, with 8 bases that match TRBD2. This CDR3 has 18 residues. V was pared by 8 bases and J by 0 bases, with 16 bases of the junction left unmatched. From germline, CDR1 is SSHAT and CDR2 FNYEAQ (reference sequence). The CDR3 DNA is TGTGCCAGCGGCGAACCAAAGCTACTAGCGGATAGCACAGATACGCAGTATTTT. Amino acids: CASGEPKLLADSTDTQYF.

This clone appeared once. The chain employs TRBV4-1 and TRBJ2-2; weak D call: TRBD2 (6 bases). The V end lost 0 bases, the J end lost 1 base, and 12 bases lay between the germline ends. Per germline, CDR1 MGHRA and CDR2 YSYEKL. The CDR3 sequence is 17 residues long. The CDR3 coding sequence is TGCGCCAGCAGCCAAGATATGGGGGGTTGGAACACCGGGGAGCTGTTTTTT. Translated, it gives CASSQDMGGWNTGELFF.

This chain links TRBV5-1 with TRBJ1-3, with TRBD1 identical over 10 bases. The CDR3 consists of 14 residues. The germline gives CDR1 SGHRS, CDR2 YFSETQ. The V gene end was trimmed by 4 bases and the J gene end by 9 bases; junction bases not matched to a gene: 7. CDR3 DNA: TGCGCCAGCAGCCGAGGACAGGGGGGTGGCACCATATATTTT. Residues: CASSRGQGGGTIYF.

The genes are TRBV4-1 and TRBJ1-5; perhaps TRBD1 as D (5 bases). Trimming cost V 0 bases and J 3 bases, with 15 bases left between them. The length of the CDR3 is 17 residues. Per germline, CDR1 MGHRA and CDR2 YSYEKL. The DNA for the CDR3 is TGCGCCAGCAGCCAAGATGGGGGACTTCACCCCAATCAGCCCCAGCATTTT. Encoded protein: CASSQDGGLHPNQPQHF.

This chain joins TRBV6-1 and TRBJ1-2; TRBD1 matches at 12 bases. V was clipped by 3 bases and J by 4 bases; unmatched bases: 6. Germline V gives CDR1 MNHNS, CDR2 SASEGT. This CDR3 has 16 amino acids. The CDR3 region is CASSDPGQGAVYGYTF. The CDR3 nucleotides read TGTGCCAGCAGTGATCCGGGACAGGGGGCCGTCTATGGCTACACCTTC.

CDR3 protein: CASSFLSGLQNTEAFF. CDR3 sequence (DNA): TGTGCCAGCAGTTTCTTATCGGGACTCCAGAACACTGAAGCTTTCTTT. The rearrangement links TRBV28 to TRBJ1-1, with TRBD1 as a possible D gene (5 bases). Germline lookup yields CDR1 MDHEN and CDR2 SYDVKM. CDR3 length: 16 residues. V lost 3 bases, J lost 1 base, and 15 bases lay in between.

The rearrangement links TRBV27 to TRBJ1-5; 7 bases are a match to TRBD1. This CDR3 is 14 amino acids long. Germline values: CDR1 MNHEY, CDR2 SMNVEV (reference sequence). The trim removed 6 bases at V and 6 bases at J, leaving 8 bases unmatched. Here the CDR3 reads CASSPTGSVQPQHF. The CDR3 DNA reads TGTGCCAGCAGCCCGACAGGGTCGGTTCAGCCCCAGCATTTT.

This clone was seen more than once but under ten times. The V and J genes are TRBV5-5 and TRBJ2-7; 9 bases fit TRBD1. In germline, CDR1 is SGHKS, CDR2 YYEKEE (reference sequence). V trimming: 4 bases; J trimming: 2 bases; junction bases outside the gene matches: 16. The CDR3 contains 18 residues. The CDR3 DNA reads TGTGCCAGCAGCCGGAGGACAGGGGACGGCAACTTACCCTACGAGCAGTACTTC. It yields the protein CASSRRTGDGNLPYEQYF.